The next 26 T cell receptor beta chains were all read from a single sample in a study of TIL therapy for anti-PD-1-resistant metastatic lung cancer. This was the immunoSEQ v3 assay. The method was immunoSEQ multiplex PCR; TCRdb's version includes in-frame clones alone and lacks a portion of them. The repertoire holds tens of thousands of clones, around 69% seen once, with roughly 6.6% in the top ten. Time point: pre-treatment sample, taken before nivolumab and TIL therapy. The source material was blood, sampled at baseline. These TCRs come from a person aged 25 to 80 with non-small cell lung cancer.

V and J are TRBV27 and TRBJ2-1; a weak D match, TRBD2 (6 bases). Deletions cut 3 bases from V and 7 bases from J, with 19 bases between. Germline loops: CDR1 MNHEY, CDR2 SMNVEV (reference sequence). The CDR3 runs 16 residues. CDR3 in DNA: TGTGCCAGCAGTTTTCTGGGCGCGGGGAGTTCGAATGAGCAGTTCTTC. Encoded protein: CASSFLGAGSSNEQFF.

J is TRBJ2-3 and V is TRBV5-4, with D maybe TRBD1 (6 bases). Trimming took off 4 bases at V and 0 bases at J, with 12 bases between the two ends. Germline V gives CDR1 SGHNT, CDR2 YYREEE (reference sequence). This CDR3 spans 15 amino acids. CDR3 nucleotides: TGTGCCAGCAGCCCAAAGACAGGTAGCACAGATACGCAGTATTTT. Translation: CASSPKTGSTDTQYF.

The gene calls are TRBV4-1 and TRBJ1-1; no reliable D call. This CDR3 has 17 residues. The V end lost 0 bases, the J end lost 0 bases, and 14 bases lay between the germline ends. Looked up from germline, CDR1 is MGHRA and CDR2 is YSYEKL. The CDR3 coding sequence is TGCGCCAGCAGCCAAGAGGCCTCGCGAATCATGAACACTGAAGCTTTCTTT. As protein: CASSQEASRIMNTEAFF.

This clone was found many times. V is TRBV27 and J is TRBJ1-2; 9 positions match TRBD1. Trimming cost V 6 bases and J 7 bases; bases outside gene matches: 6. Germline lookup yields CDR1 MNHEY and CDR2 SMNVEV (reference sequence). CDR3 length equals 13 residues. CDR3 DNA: TGTGCCAGCAGCAGGGGACAGGGCGGTGGCTACACCTTC. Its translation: CASSRGQGGGYTF.

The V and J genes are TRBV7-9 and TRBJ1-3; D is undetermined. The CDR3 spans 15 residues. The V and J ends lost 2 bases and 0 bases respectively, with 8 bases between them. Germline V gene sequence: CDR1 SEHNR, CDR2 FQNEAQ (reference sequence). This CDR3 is CASSLWGSSGNTIYF. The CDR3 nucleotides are TGTGCCAGCAGCTTATGGGGTAGCTCTGGAAACACCATATATTTT.

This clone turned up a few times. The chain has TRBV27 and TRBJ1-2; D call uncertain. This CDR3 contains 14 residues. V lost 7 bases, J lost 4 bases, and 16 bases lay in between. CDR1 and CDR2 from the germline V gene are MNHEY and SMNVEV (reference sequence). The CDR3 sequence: CASTPFPGLYGYTF. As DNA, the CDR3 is TGTGCCAGCACTCCCTTCCCCGGGCTCTATGGCTACACCTTC.

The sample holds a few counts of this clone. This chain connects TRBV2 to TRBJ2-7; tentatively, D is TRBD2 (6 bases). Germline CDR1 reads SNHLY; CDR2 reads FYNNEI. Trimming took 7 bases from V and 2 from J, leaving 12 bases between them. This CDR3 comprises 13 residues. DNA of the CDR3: TGTGCCAGCATCAATAGCGGCACCTACGAGCAGTACTTC. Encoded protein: CASINSGTYEQYF.

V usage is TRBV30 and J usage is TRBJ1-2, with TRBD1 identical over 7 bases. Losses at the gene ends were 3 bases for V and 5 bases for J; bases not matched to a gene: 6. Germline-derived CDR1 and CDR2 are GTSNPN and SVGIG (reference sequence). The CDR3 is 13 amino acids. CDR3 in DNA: TGTGCCTGGAGCCCGACAGGGTTGTATGGCTACACCTTC. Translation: CAWSPTGLYGYTF.

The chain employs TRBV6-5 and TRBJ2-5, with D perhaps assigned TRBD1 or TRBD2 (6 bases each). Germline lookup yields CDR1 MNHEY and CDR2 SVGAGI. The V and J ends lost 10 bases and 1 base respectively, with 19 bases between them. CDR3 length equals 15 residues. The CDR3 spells CATGGDITVQETQYF. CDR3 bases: TGTGCCACCGGCGGGGACATTACCGTCCAAGAGACCCAGTACTTC.

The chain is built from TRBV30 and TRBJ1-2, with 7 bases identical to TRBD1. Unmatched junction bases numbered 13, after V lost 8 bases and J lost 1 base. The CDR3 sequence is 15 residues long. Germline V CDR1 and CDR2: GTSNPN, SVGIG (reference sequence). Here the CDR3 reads CAPKRTGFSNYGYTF. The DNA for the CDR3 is TGTGCCCCCAAACGGACAGGCTTCAGTAACTATGGCTACACCTTC.

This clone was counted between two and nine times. The CDR3 coding sequence is TGTGCCAGCAGCTTAGGTGCCTGGGGGAGGAACACCGGGGAGCTGTTTTTT. Its translation is CASSLGAWGRNTGELFF. The V gene is TRBV11-3, the J gene TRBJ2-2; TRBD1 or TRBD2 may be the D gene (5 bases each). The V and J ends lost 1 base and 1 base respectively, with 13 bases between them. CDR1 is SGHNT, CDR2 YENEEA, per germline. The CDR3 spans 17 residues.

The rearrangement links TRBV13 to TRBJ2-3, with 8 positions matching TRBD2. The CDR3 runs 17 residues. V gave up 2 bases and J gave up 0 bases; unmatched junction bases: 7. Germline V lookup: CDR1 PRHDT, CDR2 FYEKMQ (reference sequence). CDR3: CASSLWVAGLSTDTQYF. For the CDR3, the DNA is TGTGCCAGCAGCTTATGGGTAGCGGGACTCAGCACAGATACGCAGTATTTT.

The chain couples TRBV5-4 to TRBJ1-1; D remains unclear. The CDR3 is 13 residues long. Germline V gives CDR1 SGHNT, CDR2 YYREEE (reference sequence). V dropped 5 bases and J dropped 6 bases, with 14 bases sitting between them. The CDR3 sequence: CASRSINGAEAFF. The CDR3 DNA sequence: TGTGCCAGCAGGTCAATAAACGGTGCTGAAGCTTTCTTT.

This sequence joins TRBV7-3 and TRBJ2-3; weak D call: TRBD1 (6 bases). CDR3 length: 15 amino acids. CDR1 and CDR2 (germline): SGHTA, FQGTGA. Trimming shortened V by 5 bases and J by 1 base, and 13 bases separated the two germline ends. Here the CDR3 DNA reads TGTGCCAGCAGCCTACAGGGCTATGGCACAGATACGCAGTATTTT. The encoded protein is CASSLQGYGTDTQYF.

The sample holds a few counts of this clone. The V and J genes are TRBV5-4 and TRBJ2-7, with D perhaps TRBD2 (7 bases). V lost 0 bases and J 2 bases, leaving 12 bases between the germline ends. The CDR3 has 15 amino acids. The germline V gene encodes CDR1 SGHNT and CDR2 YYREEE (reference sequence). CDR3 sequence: CASSLEGGAAYEQYF. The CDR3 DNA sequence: TGTGCCAGCAGCTTGGAGGGGGGGGCCGCCTACGAGCAGTACTTC. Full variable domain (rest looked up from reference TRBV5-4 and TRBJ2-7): ETGVTQSPTHLIKTRGQQVTLRCSSQSGHNTVSWYQQALGQGPQFIFQYYREEENGRGNFPPRFSGLQFPNYSSELNVNALELDDSALYLCASSLEGGAAYEQYFGPGTRLTVT.

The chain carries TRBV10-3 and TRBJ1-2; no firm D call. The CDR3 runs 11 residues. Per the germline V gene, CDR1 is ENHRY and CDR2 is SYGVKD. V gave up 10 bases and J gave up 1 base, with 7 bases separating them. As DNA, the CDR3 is TGTGCCAGCTCTAATAACTATGGCTACACCTTC. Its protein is CASSNNYGYTF.

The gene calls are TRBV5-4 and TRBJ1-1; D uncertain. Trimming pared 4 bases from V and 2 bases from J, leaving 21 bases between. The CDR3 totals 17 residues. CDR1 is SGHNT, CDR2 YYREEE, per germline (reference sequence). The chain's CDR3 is CASSPTLLTFVNTEAFF. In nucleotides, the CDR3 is TGTGCCAGCAGCCCCACCCTATTGACATTCGTTAACACTGAAGCTTTCTTT.

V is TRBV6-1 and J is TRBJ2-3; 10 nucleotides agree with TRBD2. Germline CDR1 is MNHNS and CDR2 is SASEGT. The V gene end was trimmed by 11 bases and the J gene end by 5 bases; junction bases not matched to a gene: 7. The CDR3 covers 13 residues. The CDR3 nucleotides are TGTGCCGTCAAGCGGGGGGGAGAAGATACGCAGTATTTT. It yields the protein CAVKRGGEDTQYF.

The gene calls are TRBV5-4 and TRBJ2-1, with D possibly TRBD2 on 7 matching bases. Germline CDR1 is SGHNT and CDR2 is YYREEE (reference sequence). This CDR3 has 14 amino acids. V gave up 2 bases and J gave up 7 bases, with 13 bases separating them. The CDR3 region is CASSFWGGRNEQFF. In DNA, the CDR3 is TGTGCCAGCAGCTTTTGGGGGGGGCGGAATGAGCAGTTCTTC. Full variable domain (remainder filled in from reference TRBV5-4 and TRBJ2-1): ETGVTQSPTHLIKTRGQQVTLRCSSQSGHNTVSWYQQALGQGPQFIFQYYREEENGRGNFPPRFSGLQFPNYSSELNVNALELDDSALYLCASSFWGGRNEQFFGPGTRLTVL.

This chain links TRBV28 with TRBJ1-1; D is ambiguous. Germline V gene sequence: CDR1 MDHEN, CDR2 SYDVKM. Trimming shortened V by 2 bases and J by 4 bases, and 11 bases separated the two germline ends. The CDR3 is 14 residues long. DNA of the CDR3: TGTGCCAGCAGTTTAAATCAACGAGGCACTGAAGCTTTCTTT. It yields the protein CASSLNQRGTEAFF.

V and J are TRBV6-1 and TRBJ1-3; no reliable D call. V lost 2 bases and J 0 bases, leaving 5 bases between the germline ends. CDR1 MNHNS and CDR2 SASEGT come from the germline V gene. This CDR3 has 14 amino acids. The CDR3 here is CASSEPFSGNTIYF. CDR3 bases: TGTGCCAGCAGTGAACCCTTCTCTGGAAACACCATATATTTT.

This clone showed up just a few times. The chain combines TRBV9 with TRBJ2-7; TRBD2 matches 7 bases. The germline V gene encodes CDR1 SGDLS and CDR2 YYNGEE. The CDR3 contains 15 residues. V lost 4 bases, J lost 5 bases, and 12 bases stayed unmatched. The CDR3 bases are TGTGCCAGCAGCCCCTATCCCGGGGGGTCCGACGAGCAGTACTTC. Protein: CASSPYPGGSDEQYF. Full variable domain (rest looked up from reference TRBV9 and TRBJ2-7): DSGVTQTPKHLITATGQRVTLRCSPRSGDLSVYWYQQSLDQGLQFLIQYYNGEERAKGNILERFSAQQFPDLHSELNLSSLELGDSALYFCASSPYPGGSDEQYFGPGTRLTVT.

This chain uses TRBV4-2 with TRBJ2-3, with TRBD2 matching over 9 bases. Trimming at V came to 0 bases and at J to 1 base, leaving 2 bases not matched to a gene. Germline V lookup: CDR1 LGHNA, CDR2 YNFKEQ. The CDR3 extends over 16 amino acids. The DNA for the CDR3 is TGTGCCAGCAGCCAAGACCAGCGGGGGGGCACAGATACGCAGTATTTT. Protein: CASSQDQRGGTDTQYF.

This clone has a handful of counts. The CDR3 nucleotides are TGTGCCATAGGGGGTTACGAGCAGTACTTC. It is translated as CAIGGYEQYF. This chain joins TRBV2 and TRBJ2-7; tentatively, D is TRBD1 (6 bases). Looked up from germline, CDR1 is SNHLY and CDR2 is FYNNEI. The germline V and J ends were trimmed by 10 bases and 4 bases, with 8 bases remaining between them. The CDR3 totals 10 residues.

The CDR3 loop is CASRQGYYGYTF. CDR3 nucleotides: TGTGCCAGCAGGCAAGGGTACTATGGCTACACCTTC. The chain recombines TRBV6-5 with TRBJ1-2, with no clear D. Germline CDR1 and CDR2: MNHEY and SVGAGI. The CDR3 covers 12 residues. Trimming shortened V by 6 bases and J by 3 bases, and 8 bases separated the two germline ends.

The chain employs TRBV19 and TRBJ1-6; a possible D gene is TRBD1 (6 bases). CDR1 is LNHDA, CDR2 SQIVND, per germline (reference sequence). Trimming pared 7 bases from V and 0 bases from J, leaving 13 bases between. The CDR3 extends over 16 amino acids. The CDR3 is CASKGTFSSYNSPLHF. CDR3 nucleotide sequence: TGTGCCAGTAAAGGGACATTCAGCTCCTATAATTCACCCCTCCACTTT. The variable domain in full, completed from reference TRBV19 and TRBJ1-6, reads DGGITQSPKYLFRKEGQNVTLSCEQNLNHDAMYWYRQDPGQGLRLIYYSQIVNDFQKGDIAEGYSVSREKKESFPLTVTSAQKNPTAFYLCASKGTFSSYNSPLHFGNGTRLTVT.